Listed below are T cell receptor beta chains from one sample, sequenced in a study of T cell responses to AZD1222 COVID-19 vaccine. The repertoire was sequenced with immunoSEQ multiplex PCR; TCRdb's copy has only in-frame clones and lacks some. The sample carries 50,000 to 70,000 clones, roughly 85% recorded once. Source: peripheral blood, taken on day 0 of MenACWY control vaccination. These receptors originate from an adult in good health. The CDR3 runs from the conserved cysteine through the conserved F or W. The D gene is left open where the match is weak. Clone size is given for some rows only: seen once, a few or many times, or a class if the clone is expanded.

d_call	clone_size	j_call	v_call	cdr3_aa	cdr3_nt
-	once	TRBJ2-7	TRBV28	CASTTRWYEQYF	TGTGCCAGCACTACTAGATGGTACGAGCAGTACTTC
TRBD2	once	TRBJ2-7	TRBV10-1	CASSPGGHEQYF	TGCGCCAGCAGTCCGGGGGGGCACGAGCAGTACTTC
-	-	TRBJ1-1	TRBV18	CASSPRQGPEAFF	TGTGCCAGCTCACCGAGGCAAGGCCCTGAAGCTTTCTTT
TRBD1	-	TRBJ1-2	TRBV5-1	CASSSDRAYGYTF	TGCGCCAGCAGCTCGGACAGGGCCTATGGCTACACCTTC
-	-	TRBJ2-3	TRBV7-6	CASSLSGTSTDTQYF	TGTGCCAGCAGCCTGTCCGGCACTAGCACAGATACGCAGTATTTT
-	-	TRBJ1-1	TRBV27	CASSPPRDRPNTEAFF	TGTGCCAGCAGTCCACCCCGAGACAGACCGAACACTGAAGCTTTCTTT
-	-	TRBJ1-3	TRBV11-2	CASSLAILGAMGNTIYF	TGTGCCAGCAGCTTAGCGATCCTGGGGGCGATGGGAAACACCATATATTTT
-	-	TRBJ1-2	TRBV19	CASSPGREANYGYTF	TGTGCCAGTAGCCCAGGAAGAGAAGCTAACTATGGCTACACCTTC
-	-	TRBJ2-1	TRBV11-2	CASSLERLVSNEQFF	TGTGCCAGCAGCTTAGAACGACTAGTATCAAATGAGCAGTTCTTC
TRBD2	few	TRBJ2-7	TRBV15	CATSRGLAGAEQYF	TGTGCCACCAGCAGGGGACTAGCGGGAGCCGAGCAGTACTTC
TRBD2	-	TRBJ2-2	TRBV19	CASKREGHGELFF	TGTGCCAGTAAAAGGGAGGGTCACGGGGAGCTGTTTTTT
-	-	TRBJ2-2	TRBV5-1	CASSSTAYTGELFF	TGCGCCAGCAGCTCGACAGCGTACACCGGGGAGCTGTTTTTT
-	once	TRBJ1-1	TRBV18	CASSLHDVNTEAFF	TGTGCCAGCTCACTACACGACGTGAACACTGAAGCTTTCTTT
TRBD2	-	TRBJ2-7	TRBV7-7	CASAAGTNNYEQYF	TGTGCTAGCGCCGCCGGGACTAATAACTACGAGCAGTACTTC
-	-	TRBJ2-4	TRBV4-3	CASSQDWQGGNIQYF	TGCGCCAGCAGCCAAGATTGGCAGGGGGGGAACATTCAGTACTTC
TRBD2	-	TRBJ2-7	TRBV28	CASRRGLAGYEQYF	TGTGCCAGCAGGCGGGGACTAGCGGGATACGAGCAGTACTTC
-	-	TRBJ2-2	TRBV5-1	CASSWSGSTGELFF	TGCGCCAGCAGCTGGAGCGGGTCCACCGGGGAGCTGTTTTTT
-	-	TRBJ2-2	TRBV7-5	CARSPPRSGSTGELFF	TGTGCCAGAAGCCCCCCAAGGAGCGGGTCGACCGGGGAGCTGTTTTTT
-	-	TRBJ1-1	TRBV28	CASSFRIGPGDTEAFF	TGTGCCAGCAGTTTTAGAATAGGGCCAGGGGACACTGAAGCTTTCTTT
-	-	TRBJ1-1	TRBV12-5	CASGPGHRENTEAFF	TGTGCTAGTGGTCCGGGCCACAGGGAGAACACTGAAGCTTTCTTT
-	-	TRBJ1-1	TRBV2	CASSEKPVSLNTEAFF	TGTGCCAGCAGTGAAAAACCGGTCAGCTTGAACACTGAAGCTTTCTTT
-	-	TRBJ1-5	TRBV10-1	CASIAGSNQPQHF	TGCGCCAGCATCGCAGGTAGCAATCAGCCCCAGCATTTT
-	-	TRBJ2-7	TRBV28	CASRRDYEQYF	TGTGCCAGCAGACGAGACTACGAGCAGTACTTC
-	-	TRBJ2-6	TRBV29-1	CSVERDINSGANVLTF	TGCAGCGTTGAGAGGGATATTAACTCTGGGGCCAACGTCCTGACTTTC
-	-	TRBJ1-6	TRBV6-5	CASSLGQGNSPLHF	TGTGCCAGCAGCCTAGGGCAGGGGAATTCACCCCTCCACTTT
TRBD2	-	TRBJ2-1	TRBV6-4	CASSDRGGTSGIGEQFF	TGTGCCAGCAGTGACAGAGGAGGGACTAGCGGGATTGGTGAGCAGTTCTTC
-	-	TRBJ1-5	TRBV6-1	CASSEADLGRALQPQHF	TGTGCCAGCAGTGAAGCTGACCTTGGCAGGGCTTTACAGCCCCAGCATTTT
TRBD1	-	TRBJ2-7	TRBV9	CASSPRQGQSYEQYF	TGTGCCAGCAGCCCCCGACAGGGGCAGTCCTACGAGCAGTACTTC
-	-	TRBJ1-2	TRBV2	CATGQRYGYTF	TGTGCCACTGGACAGAGGTATGGCTACACCTTC
-	-	TRBJ1-4	TRBV6-5	CASSSPGGGGEKLFF	TGTGCCAGCAGCTCTCCAGGAGGGGGAGGTGAAAAACTGTTTTTT